Listed below are T cell receptor beta chains from one sample, sequenced in a study of cytomegalovirus exposure and HLA in healthy donors. Assay: immunoSEQ multiplex PCR; the TCRdb copy retains only in-frame clones and omits some. The table has some 92,000 clones, approximately 79% seen once. What was sequenced was PBMCs. The receptors here all came from a young man in good health and CMV-seronegative. Each CDR3 is given with its conserved first and last residue. A D gene is named only where the DNA matches it firmly. Some rows have no size entry. The others give once, few or many, or a class for an expanded clone.

D gene | clone size | J gene | V gene | CDR3 protein | CDR3 DNA
TRBD1 | NA | TRBJ1-2 | TRBV4-3 | CASSQDAGQGPYGYTF | TGCGCCAGCAGCCAAGATGCGGGACAGGGACCCTATGGCTACACCTTC
TRBD1 | few | TRBJ1-1 | TRBV4-1 | CASSQDRVNTEAFF | TGCGCCAGCAGCCAGGACAGGGTAAACACTGAAGCTTTCTTT
NA | once | TRBJ2-3 | TRBV6-1 | CASSEGGYSTDTQYF | TGTGCCAGCAGTGAAGGAGGGTATTCCACAGATACGCAGTATTTT
NA | few | TRBJ1-3 | TRBV7-8 | CASSQLSVARGKEGNTIYF | TGTGCCAGCAGCCAACTCTCCGTTGCCAGGGGAAAAGAGGGAAACACCATATATTTT
NA | NA | TRBJ1-1 | TRBV7-6 | CASSLESDTEAFF | TGTGCCAGCAGCTTAGAATCGGACACTGAAGCTTTCTTT
NA | NA | TRBJ1-1 | TRBV23-1 | CATPRPRVDTEAFF | TGCGCCACCCCCCGCCCCCGAGTGGACACTGAAGCTTTCTTT
TRBD1 | NA | TRBJ1-2 | TRBV27 | CASLEAGGADYGYTF | TGTGCCAGCCTCGAGGCAGGGGGCGCTGACTATGGCTACACCTTC
NA | NA | TRBJ1-1 | TRBV6-5 | CASKRGSMNTEAFF | TGTGCCAGCAAGCGGGGGTCGATGAACACTGAAGCTTTCTTT
TRBD1 | NA | TRBJ1-6 | TRBV19 | CASSTTGTGGLAPLHF | TGTGCCAGTAGTACCACCGGGACAGGGGGCTTAGCACCCCTCCACTTT
NA | NA | TRBJ2-1 | TRBV7-7 | CASSLGLDNNEQFF | TGTGCCAGCAGCTTAGGGCTAGATAACAATGAGCAGTTCTTC
NA | NA | TRBJ1-5 | TRBV10-3 | CAISGRPSEPQHF | TGTGCCATCAGTGGTCGCCCCTCGGAGCCCCAGCATTTT
TRBD1 | NA | TRBJ2-7 | TRBV6-6 | CASTRQGEYEQYF | TGTGCCAGCACCCGACAGGGCGAATACGAGCAGTACTTC
NA | NA | TRBJ1-5 | TRBV7-2 | CASSLDRLDQPQHF | TGTGCCAGCAGCTTAGACAGGCTCGACCAGCCCCAGCATTTT
NA | NA | TRBJ2-7 | TRBV27 | CASSSRLLGGAGFEVVHYEQYF | TGTGCCAGCAGTTCTCGGCTCCTGGGGGGGGCGGGGTTTGAGGTGGTCCACTACGAGCAGTACTTC
TRBD1 | NA | TRBJ2-7 | TRBV2 | CASSEEQGLSYEQYF | TGTGCCAGCAGTGAAGAACAGGGGCTCTCCTACGAGCAGTACTTC
TRBD2 | NA | TRBJ2-1 | TRBV6-1 | CASSESRLAGEDEQFF | TGTGCCAGCAGTGAAAGTAGGTTAGCGGGGGAGGATGAGCAGTTCTTC
TRBD1 | NA | TRBJ2-7 | TRBV6-1 | CASSLDGTGVHEQYF | TGTGCCAGCAGTTTAGATGGGACAGGGGTTCACGAGCAGTACTTC
TRBD2 | NA | TRBJ2-1 | TRBV30 | CAWSVISGVNEQFF | TGTGCCTGGAGTGTAATTAGCGGGGTCAATGAGCAGTTCTTC
NA | NA | TRBJ1-6 | TRBV2 | CASNWETYNSPLHF | TGTGCCAGCAATTGGGAGACCTATAATTCACCCCTCCACTTT
NA | NA | TRBJ1-2 | TRBV5-6 | CASSPVGMTRGPYGYTF | TGTGCCAGCAGCCCCGTAGGAATGACAAGGGGTCCCTATGGCTACACCTTC
TRBD1 | NA | TRBJ1-5 | TRBV19 | CASSILGQGTWNQPQHF | TGTGCCAGTAGTATCCTCGGACAGGGCACGTGGAATCAGCCCCAGCATTTT
TRBD2 | NA | TRBJ2-4 | TRBV5-1 | CASSLETSGGASKNIQYF | TGCGCCAGCAGCTTGGAGACTAGCGGGGGGGCCAGCAAAAACATTCAGTACTTC
NA | once | TRBJ1-1 | TRBV6-1 | CASSGQDPSYTEAFF | TGTGCCAGCAGTGGACAGGACCCGTCTTACACTGAAGCTTTCTTT
TRBD1 | NA | TRBJ2-3 | TRBV27 | CASSPRDRGTDTQYF | TGTGCCAGCAGTCCTCGGGACAGGGGCACAGATACGCAGTATTTT
NA | once | TRBJ1-1 | TRBV27 | CASSFQGNTEAFF | TGTGCCAGCAGTTTTCAGGGGAACACTGAAGCTTTCTTT
NA | once | TRBJ2-5 | TRBV19 | CASSIGQQETQYF | TGTGCCAGTAGTATCGGACAGCAAGAGACCCAGTACTTC
NA | few | TRBJ2-7 | TRBV19 | CASSNLDSSGQYF | TGTGCCAGTAGTAACCTAGACAGCTCCGGGCAGTACTTC
TRBD1 | NA | TRBJ1-5 | TRBV6-4 | CASSSGTGASNQPQHF | TGTGCCAGCAGCTCCGGGACAGGGGCTTCTAATCAGCCCCAGCATTTT
NA | medium-sized | TRBJ1-1 | TRBV7-9 | CASSYGHMNTEAFF | TGTGCCAGCAGCTACGGACACATGAACACTGAAGCTTTCTTT
NA | NA | TRBJ2-6 | TRBV7-9 | CASSESGGANVLTF | TGTGCCAGCAGCGAATCGGGGGGGGCCAACGTCCTGACTTTC
NA | once | TRBJ1-1 | TRBV5-1 | CASSLDRLTEAFF | TGCGCCAGCAGCTTGGACAGGCTAACTGAAGCTTTCTTT
NA | NA | TRBJ2-5 | TRBV2 | CASSEWTRGQETQYF | TGTGCCAGCAGTGAATGGACCCGGGGGCAAGAGACCCAGTACTTC
TRBD1 | NA | TRBJ2-3 | TRBV30 | CAWSVRTGVTDAQYF | TGTGCCTGGAGTGTCCGGACAGGGGTCACAGATGCGCAGTATTTT
TRBD1 | NA | TRBJ1-4 | TRBV7-8 | CASSPQGGVEKLFF | TGTGCCAGCAGCCCGCAGGGGGGAGTTGAAAAACTGTTTTTT
NA | NA | TRBJ1-1 | TRBV19 | CASSIVRNTEAFF | TGTGCCAGTAGTATCGTGCGGAACACTGAAGCTTTCTTT
TRBD1 | NA | TRBJ1-1 | TRBV18 | CASSPLGTGTDTEAFF | TGTGCCAGCTCACCTCTAGGGACAGGGACGGACACTGAAGCTTTCTTT
TRBD1 | NA | TRBJ2-7 | TRBV10-3 | CATEGGTGDGNYEQYF | TGTGCCACCGAAGGGGGAACAGGGGACGGCAACTACGAGCAGTACTTC
NA | NA | TRBJ2-2 | TRBV15 | CATSRAQIANTGELFF | TGTGCCACCAGCAGAGCTCAGATTGCGAACACCGGGGAGCTGTTTTTT
NA | NA | TRBJ1-2 | TRBV25-1 | CASTSGDGYTF | TGTGCCAGTACCTCAGGGGACGGCTACACCTTC
NA | NA | TRBJ1-5 | TRBV2 | CASSSGRASNQPQHF | NA
TRBD2 | NA | TRBJ2-5 | TRBV7-3 | CASSFRRTSPQYF | TGTGCCAGCAGCTTCCGGAGGACTAGCCCTCAGTACTTC
TRBD1 | NA | TRBJ1-6 | TRBV25-1 | CASSEYQGASSPLHF | TGTGCCAGCAGTGAATATCAGGGGGCTAGTTCACCCCTCCACTTT
TRBD1 | few | TRBJ1-1 | TRBV6-1 | CASSEASWGRGMNTEAFF | TGTGCCAGCAGTGAAGCCTCGTGGGGCAGGGGGATGAACACTGAAGCTTTCTTT
NA | NA | TRBJ2-7 | TRBV5-1 | CASRQDSYEQYF | TGCGCCAGCAGACAAGACTCCTACGAGCAGTACTTC
NA | NA | TRBJ1-3 | TRBV4-1 | CASSLPGLGGDTIYF | TGCGCCAGCAGCCTCCCGGGCCTCGGAGGGGACACCATATATTTT
NA | NA | TRBJ2-7 | TRBV7-2 | CASSLSRDSYEQYF | TGTGCCAGCAGCTTATCCCGGGACTCCTACGAGCAGTACTTC
NA | few | TRBJ1-1 | TRBV27 | CASSLNHRAEAFF | TGTGCCAGCAGTTTAAACCATAGAGCTGAAGCTTTCTTT
TRBD1 | once | TRBJ2-7 | TRBV7-2 | CASSSTTGGWEQYF | TGTGCCAGCAGCTCCACAACAGGGGGCTGGGAGCAGTACTTC